This T cell receptor beta chain originates from a study of cytomegalovirus exposure and HLA in healthy donors. Per germline, CDR1 SGHTS and CDR2 YDEGEE. The CDR3 consists of 13 residues. Trimming took 2 bases from V and 0 from J, leaving 5 bases between them. Researchers ran the PCR with 60 Vbeta and 13 Jbeta primers. Using immunoSEQ multiplex PCR, the repertoire was profiled, and TCRdb retains in-frame clones only, with some absent. The sample lists about 150,000 clones; 65% to 85% were seen once. This receptor was identified in a male donor in good health and CMV-seronegative. Sample: PBMCs. This chain links TRBV5-8 with TRBJ1-1; no definite D call. CDR3 DNA: TGTGCCAGCAGCTTTAGCCTGAACACTGAAGCTTTCTTT. Protein: CASSFSLNTEAFF.